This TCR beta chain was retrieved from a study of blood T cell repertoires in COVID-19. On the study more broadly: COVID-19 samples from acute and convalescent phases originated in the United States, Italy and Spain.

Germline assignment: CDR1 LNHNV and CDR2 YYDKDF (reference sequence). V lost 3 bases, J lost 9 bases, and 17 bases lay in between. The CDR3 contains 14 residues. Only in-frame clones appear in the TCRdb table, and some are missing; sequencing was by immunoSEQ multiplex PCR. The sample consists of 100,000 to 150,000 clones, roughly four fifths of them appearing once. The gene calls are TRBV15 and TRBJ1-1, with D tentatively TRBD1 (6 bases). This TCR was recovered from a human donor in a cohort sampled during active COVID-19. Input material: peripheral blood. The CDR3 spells CATSRSRTEAQAFF. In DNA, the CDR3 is TGTGCCACCAGCAGGTCCAGGACAGAAGCACAAGCTTTCTTT.